The 18 T cell receptor beta chains reported below all come from one sample, sequenced in a study of immune evolution from preneoplasia to lung adenocarcinoma. Assay: immunoSEQ multiplex PCR; the TCRdb copy retains only in-frame clones and omits some. The sample lists about 4,900 clones, nearly 90% occurring once. Source material: FFPE invasive lung adenocarcinoma tissue. All receptors derive from a person in their fifties with lung adenocarcinoma.

V is TRBV4-3 and J is TRBJ2-5; D ambiguous. The CDR3 runs 14 residues. V was cut by 0 bases and J by 5 bases, with 10 bases left in between. Germline values: CDR1 LGHNA, CDR2 YSLEER. This CDR3 is CASSQDPAAETQYF. CDR3 DNA sequence: TGCGCCAGCAGCCAAGATCCAGCTGCGGAGACCCAGTACTTC.

This chain links TRBV5-1 with TRBJ2-1; 7 bases agree with TRBD1. Trimming at V came to 1 base and at J to 4 bases, leaving 5 bases not matched to a gene. The length of the CDR3 is 15 residues. The germline V gene encodes CDR1 SGHRS and CDR2 YFSETQ. The CDR3 DNA is TGCGCCAGCAGCTTGCGAGGACAGGCTTACAATGAGCAGTTCTTC. Protein: CASSLRGQAYNEQFF.

The genes are TRBV7-6 and TRBJ2-1; D not resolved. The CDR3 length is 13 residues. From germline, CDR1 is SGHVS and CDR2 FNYEAQ. V gave up 5 bases and J gave up 5 bases, with 10 bases separating them. The DNA of the CDR3 is TGTGCCAGCAGCCCGACTGCGAACAATGAGCAGTTCTTC. This gives the protein CASSPTANNEQFF.

This CDR3 reads CASSTTGAGTDGYTF. CDR3 nucleotides: TGTGCCAGCAGTACAACAGGGGCAGGGACGGATGGCTACACCTTC. V and J are TRBV6-5 and TRBJ1-2; 7 nucleotides agree with TRBD1. The CDR3 extends over 15 amino acids. CDR1 and CDR2 from the germline V gene are MNHEY and SVGAGI. The V and J ends lost 5 bases and 6 bases, in that order; junction bases with no gene match: 12.

The CDR3: CASSLVTGDTEAFF. The DNA for the CDR3 is TGCGCCAGCAGCTTGGTTACAGGTGACACTGAAGCTTTCTTT. The J gene is TRBJ1-1, the V gene TRBV5-1, with a tentative D call TRBD1 (5 bases). Trimming pared 0 bases from V and 3 bases from J, leaving 9 bases between. CDR1 and CDR2 from the germline V gene are SGHRS and YFSETQ. The CDR3 covers 14 residues.

The chain is built from TRBV6-4 and TRBJ2-5; 10 nucleotides line up with TRBD2. J gave up 2 bases and V 3 bases, and 3 bases lay outside the gene matches. Germline V lookup: CDR1 MRHNA, CDR2 SNTAGT. The CDR3 is made up of 15 amino acids. The CDR3 DNA reads as TGTGCCAGCAGTGAGGCTAGCGGGGGACAAGAGACCCAGTACTTC. It is translated as CASSEASGGQETQYF.

The V gene is TRBV18, the J gene TRBJ1-5; unclear D gene. The germline CDR1 and CDR2 sequences are KGHSH and LQKENI. Trimming stripped 3 bases from V and 0 bases from J, with 15 bases between. The CDR3 contains 17 residues. This CDR3 reads CASSPFGQANSNQPQHF. In nucleotides, the CDR3 is TGTGCCAGCTCACCCTTCGGGCAGGCGAATAGCAATCAGCCCCAGCATTTT.

The chain links TRBV5-4 to TRBJ1-1; 7 positions agree with TRBD1. V gave up 4 bases and J gave up 3 bases; unmatched junction bases: 3. The length of the CDR3 is 13 residues. Germline loops: CDR1 SGHNT, CDR2 YYREEE (reference sequence). The CDR3 loop reads CASSATGYTEAFF. CDR3 in DNA: TGTGCCAGCAGCGCGACAGGGTACACTGAAGCTTTCTTT.

The chain combines TRBV6-1 with TRBJ1-3, with no clear D. CDR3 length equals 17 residues. CDR1 and CDR2 (germline): MNHNS, SASEGT. The germline V and J ends were trimmed by 2 bases and 1 base, with 15 bases remaining between them. CDR3 DNA: TGTGCCAGCAGTGAACAGCCCTATGTTTTATCTGGAAACACCATATATTTT. As protein: CASSEQPYVLSGNTIYF.

The rearrangement uses TRBV7-8 and TRBJ1-4, with D possibly matching TRBD1 (5 bases). V was shortened by 5 bases and J by 2 bases, with 12 bases between the two germline ends. CDR3 length: 15 amino acids. Germline V CDR1 and CDR2: SGHVS, FQNEAQ. The CDR3 loop reads CASSPTGATNEKLFF. Here the CDR3 DNA reads TGTGCCAGCAGCCCTACCGGGGCCACTAATGAAAAACTGTTTTTT.

CDR3 sequence reads: CASSTGFGQYF. The CDR3 DNA reads as TGTGCCAGCTCGACAGGGTTTGGGCAGTACTTC. This sequence joins TRBV28 and TRBJ2-7; 7 bases match TRBD1. Germline values: CDR1 MDHEN, CDR2 SYDVKM. The CDR3 spans 11 residues. V lost 8 bases and J lost 9; bases outside the gene matches: 7.

This chain joins TRBV28 and TRBJ1-2; D is undetermined. Germline loops: CDR1 MDHEN, CDR2 SYDVKM. Between the trimmed V and J ends, which lost 6 bases and 3 bases, there was a span of 14 bases. The CDR3 spans 14 residues. In nucleotides, the CDR3 is TGTGCCAGCAGCTTTCAAGGGAGGGACTATGGCTACACCTTC. Translation: CASSFQGRDYGYTF.

This clone was observed a handful of times. The genes are TRBV28 and TRBJ1-1; D may be TRBD1 (5 bases). This CDR3 has 13 residues. V lost 6 bases, J lost 0 bases, and 8 bases lay in between. The germline gives CDR1 MDHEN, CDR2 SYDVKM. CDR3 residues: CASSTGLNTEAFF. In DNA form, the CDR3 reads TGTGCCAGCAGCACAGGTCTGAACACTGAAGCTTTCTTT.

The chain links TRBV30 to TRBJ1-1; D gene unclear. The CDR3 is made up of 11 amino acids. Deletions cut 1 base from V and 8 bases from J, with 8 bases between. Germline CDR1 and CDR2: GTSNPN and SVGIG (reference sequence). CDR3 sequence: CAWSAQDEAFF. Here the CDR3 DNA reads TGTGCCTGGAGTGCCCAGGACGAAGCTTTCTTT.

The chain joins TRBV6-6 to TRBJ2-3, with 9 bases aligning to TRBD1. The CDR3 runs to 14 residues. The V segment lost 4 bases and the J segment 1 base; nucleotides outside the gene matches: 0. Looked up from germline, CDR1 is MNHNY and CDR2 is SVGAGI (reference sequence). In DNA form, the CDR3 reads TGTGCCAGCAGTTGGACAGGGGGCACAGATACGCAGTATTTT. As protein: CASSWTGGTDTQYF.

The chain couples TRBV6-5 to TRBJ2-3; tentative D call: TRBD2 (5 bases). The germline V and J ends were trimmed by 2 bases and 5 bases, with 8 bases remaining between them. CDR1 is MNHEY and CDR2 is SVGAGI in the germline V gene. This CDR3 is built from 13 residues. The DNA of the CDR3 is TGTGCCAGCAGTTACGGAGCGGAAGATACGCAGTATTTT. Encoded protein: CASSYGAEDTQYF.

V and J are TRBV5-4 and TRBJ2-1; 7 nucleotides line up with TRBD1. CDR3 length: 13 amino acids. The trim removed 4 bases at V and 5 bases at J, leaving 3 bases unmatched. CDR1 and CDR2 (germline): SGHNT, YYREEE (reference sequence). The CDR3 DNA sequence: TGTGCCAGCAGCCGGGACAGTCACAATGAGCAGTTCTTC. Translation gives CASSRDSHNEQFF.

The V and J genes are TRBV29-1 and TRBJ1-5; D not certain. Germline V gene lookup returns CDR1 SQVTM and CDR2 ANQGSEA. This CDR3 region has 13 residues. V gave up 4 bases and J gave up 0 bases, with 7 bases separating them. The CDR3 loop is CSVAVNSNQPQHF. The CDR3 DNA reads TGCAGCGTTGCCGTAAATAGCAATCAGCCCCAGCATTTT.